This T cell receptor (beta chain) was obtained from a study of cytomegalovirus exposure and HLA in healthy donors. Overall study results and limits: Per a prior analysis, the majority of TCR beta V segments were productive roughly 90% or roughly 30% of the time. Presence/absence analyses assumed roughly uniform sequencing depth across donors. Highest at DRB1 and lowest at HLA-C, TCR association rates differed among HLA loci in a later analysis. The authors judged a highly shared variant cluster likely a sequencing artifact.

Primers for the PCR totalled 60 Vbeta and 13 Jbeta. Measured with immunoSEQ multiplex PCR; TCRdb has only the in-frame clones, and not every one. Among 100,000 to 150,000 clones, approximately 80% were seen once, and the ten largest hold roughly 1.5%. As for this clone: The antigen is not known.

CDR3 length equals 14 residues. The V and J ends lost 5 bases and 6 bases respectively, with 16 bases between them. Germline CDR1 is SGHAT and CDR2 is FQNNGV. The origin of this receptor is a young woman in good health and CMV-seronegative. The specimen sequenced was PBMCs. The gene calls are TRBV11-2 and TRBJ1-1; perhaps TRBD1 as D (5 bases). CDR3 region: CASSGVTGVAEAFF. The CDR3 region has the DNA TGTGCCAGCAGCGGAGTAACAGGAGTAGCTGAAGCTTTCTTT.